A selection of T cell receptor beta chains follows, all from one sample in a study of T cell changes during pregnancy in multiple sclerosis. Measured with immunoSEQ multiplex PCR; TCRdb has only the in-frame clones, and not every one. The sample contains roughly 49,000 clones, approximately 95% of which appear only once. The sequences come from CD8+ T cells from peripheral blood mononuclear cells, collected in the first trimester of pregnancy. These receptors were taken from a female donor with multiple sclerosis, enrolled in a pregnancy study. The CDR3 runs from the conserved cysteine through the conserved F or W. The D gene is left open where the match is weak. A clone size is listed for some rows: how often the clone was seen (once, few, many), or a class if it is expanded.

TRBD2	-	TRBV4-1	TRBJ2-7	18	CASSQTPGLAGLTYEQYF	TGCGCCAGCAGCCAAACTCCGGGACTAGCGGGGCTAACTTACGAGCAGTACTTC
-	once	TRBV5-5	TRBJ2-1	12	CASSPSDSEQFF	TGTGCCAGCAGCCCCTCGGACAGTGAGCAGTTCTTC
-	-	TRBV4-3	TRBJ2-4	11	CASSQNRVWYF	TGCGCCAGCAGCCAAAACAGGGTCTGGTACTTC
-	-	TRBV4-1	TRBJ2-7	15	CASSQLNRVSYEQYF	TGCGCCAGCAGCCAGTTGAACAGGGTCTCCTACGAGCAGTACTTC
TRBD1	few	TRBV6-6	TRBJ1-2	15	CASSSLSGTAYGYTF	TGTGCCAGCAGTTCCCTTTCCGGGACAGCCTATGGCTACACCTTC
-	-	TRBV30	TRBJ1-2	12	CAWSITGFGYTF	TGTGCCTGGAGTATCACAGGGTTTGGCTACACCTTC
TRBD2	-	TRBV2	TRBJ2-7	10	CASSGRLAGF	TGTGCCAGCAGTGGGAGACTAGCGGGATTC
TRBD2	-	TRBV29-1	TRBJ2-5	13	CSVYGTSGEIQYF	TGCAGCGTTTATGGGACTAGCGGAGAGATCCAGTACTTC
TRBD2	-	TRBV18	TRBJ2-1	14	CASSPSGNYNEQFF	TGTGCCAGCTCACCCAGCGGGAACTACAATGAGCAGTTCTTC
TRBD1	once	TRBV7-8	TRBJ1-5	16	CASSQGVTSSNQPQHF	TGTGCCAGCAGCCAGGGGGTCACTTCAAGCAATCAGCCCCAGCATTTT
-	-	TRBV28	TRBJ2-7	14	CASRNRAGPYEQYF	TGTGCCAGCAGGAACAGGGCCGGACCCTACGAGCAGTACTTC
-	-	TRBV10-2	TRBJ2-3	15	CASSAEVRGTDTQYF	TGCGCCAGCAGTGCGGAGGTCAGGGGAACAGATACGCAGTATTTT
TRBD1	medium-sized	TRBV4-2	TRBJ1-1	15	CASSQARTGGTEAFF	TGTGCCAGCAGCCAAGCCAGGACAGGGGGCACTGAAGCTTTCTTT
-	-	TRBV30	TRBJ2-7	14	CAWTTPRGRDEQYF	TGTGCCTGGACCACTCCGCGGGGTAGGGACGAGCAGTACTTC
TRBD2	-	TRBV28	TRBJ2-1	17	CASSSLGLAGVGNEQFF	TGTGCCAGCAGTTCACTAGGACTAGCGGGAGTCGGGAATGAGCAGTTCTTC
-	-	TRBV7-9	TRBJ2-2	15	CASSVGTMNTGELFF	TGTGCCAGCAGCGTCGGGACAATGAACACCGGGGAGCTGTTTTTT
TRBD2	-	TRBV9	TRBJ2-1	15	CASSSSGRPYNEQFF	TGTGCCAGCAGCTCCAGCGGGAGGCCTTACAATGAGCAGTTCTTC
TRBD2	-	TRBV7-9	TRBJ2-7	15	CASSLAAREFDEQYF	TGTGCCAGCAGCTTAGCGGCGCGGGAGTTCGACGAGCAGTACTTC
TRBD1	-	TRBV7-2	TRBJ1-1	14	CASSVTGGSTEAFF	TGTGCCAGCAGCGTCACAGGGGGAAGCACTGAAGCTTTCTTT
-	-	TRBV9	TRBJ1-2	12	CASSAQGYGYTF	TGTGCCAGCAGCGCCCAGGGGTATGGCTACACCTTC
-	-	TRBV5-1	TRBJ2-1	15	CASTIRDSPYNEQFF	TGCGCCAGCACGATCCGGGACTCCCCCTACAATGAGCAGTTCTTC
-	-	TRBV7-8	TRBJ1-3	16	CASSLSGGGSGNTIYF	TGTGCCAGCAGCCTTAGTGGGGGGGGCAGTGGAAACACCATATATTTT
TRBD2	few	TRBV6-6	TRBJ2-3	16	CASSYGLAGATDTQYF	TGTGCCAGCAGTTACGGGCTAGCGGGAGCCACAGATACGCAGTATTTT
-	-	TRBV4-3	TRBJ1-3	18	CASSQGKVPTGSGNTIYF	TGCGCCAGCAGCCAAGGGAAGGTTCCCACCGGGTCGGGAAACACCATATATTTT
TRBD2	-	TRBV27	TRBJ2-1	15	CASSLGTSGINEQFF	TGTGCCAGCAGTCTCGGGACTAGCGGGATTAACGAGCAGTTCTTC
-	-	TRBV6-6	TRBJ1-3	15	CASRSARYSGNTIYF	TGTGCCAGCAGATCCGCAAGGTATAGCGGAAACACCATATATTTT
TRBD2	-	TRBV5-4	TRBJ2-7	16	CASSSVGREISYEQYF	TGTGCCAGCAGCTCCGTGGGGCGGGAGATATCCTACGAGCAGTACTTC
-	once	TRBV28	TRBJ2-3	16	CASSLIAPVWTDTQYF	TGTGCCAGCAGTTTGATAGCCCCCGTATGGACAGATACGCAGTATTTT
TRBD1	-	TRBV7-9	TRBJ1-2	16	CASSLAGGTGMYGYTF	TGTGCCAGCAGCTTAGCGGGGGGGACAGGGATGTATGGCTACACCTTC
-	-	TRBV7-8	TRBJ2-1	13	CASSLAFGNEQFF	TGTGCCAGCAGCTTAGCGTTCGGGAATGAGCAGTTCTTC
TRBD1	-	TRBV5-8	TRBJ1-1	16	CASSYGQGRMNTEAFF	TGTGCCAGCAGCTACGGACAGGGCCGCATGAACACTGAAGCTTTCTTT
-	once	TRBV7-9	TRBJ2-7	16	CASRPRLDLEHYEQYF	TGTGCCAGCAGACCCAGGTTAGATTTGGAACACTACGAGCAGTACTTC
-	-	TRBV27	TRBJ2-3	12	CASSTFSSTQYF	TGTGCCAGCAGTACCTTCTCCAGTACGCAGTATTTT
TRBD1	-	TRBV27	TRBJ2-5	17	CASSFWPGTVPQETQYF	TGTGCCAGCAGTTTTTGGCCCGGGACAGTCCCCCAAGAGACCCAGTACTTC
-	-	TRBV15	TRBJ2-3	15	CATSRGMGATDTQYF	TGTGCCACCAGCAGAGGAATGGGGGCAACAGATACGCAGTATTTT
-	-	TRBV7-9	TRBJ2-3	13	CASRREGTDTQYF	TGTGCCAGCAGAAGGGAGGGCACAGATACGCAGTATTTT
TRBD2	-	TRBV6-4	TRBJ2-1	16	CASSDSRLAGAHEQFF	TGTGCCAGCAGTGACTCGAGACTAGCGGGAGCGCACGAGCAGTTCTTC
-	-	TRBV9	TRBJ1-4	15	CASSGSAAPNEKLFF	TGTGCCAGCAGCGGAAGCGCGGCACCTAATGAAAAACTGTTTTTT
TRBD1	-	TRBV5-1	TRBJ2-3	16	CASSLAAGGLSDTQYF	TGCGCCAGCAGCTTGGCGGCAGGGGGCTTATCAGATACGCAGTATTTT
-	-	TRBV27	TRBJ1-2	13	CASSLNRAYGYTF	TGTGCCAGCAGTTTGAACAGGGCCTATGGCTACACCTTC
-	-	TRBV27	TRBJ2-7	17	CASSTNSDSGDSYEQYF	TGTGCCAGCAGTACCAATTCCGACAGTGGGGACTCCTACGAGCAGTACTTC